This TCR beta chain derives from a study of T cells in Graves' hyperthyroidism and ophthalmopathy. The wider study: Peripheral blood collection took place at initial diagnosis, before any treatment.

Many counts were recorded for this clonotype. V lost 5 bases and J lost 4, with 20 bases in between. The CDR3 consists of 16 residues. Germline lookup yields CDR1 SGHAT and CDR2 FQNNGV. It was RNA transcripts that yielded the amplified TCR beta CDR3 regions. Primed by the HTBI set, a first-round RT-PCR was run on the TCR CDR3. TCRdb redid the calling of the multiplex PCR reads with MiXCR, one entry per CDR3 protein. The sample lists hundreds of thousands of distinct CDR3 sequences; 14% were seen once. Exclusion of patients followed from uncontrolled infection, other autoimmune disease, pregnancy or lactation. 8.5 to 10 ml of fresh peripheral blood supplied the PBMCs.

This sequence was found in a woman aged 18 to 35 with Graves' hyperthyroidism. This rearrangement joins TRBV11-2 to TRBJ2-5, with D perhaps TRBD2 (5 bases). Sequencing was performed on blood. CDR3 protein: CASSASWPYGGETQYF. The CDR3 DNA reads as TGTGCCAGCAGCGCGTCGTGGCCCTACGGAGGAGAGACCCAGTACTTC.